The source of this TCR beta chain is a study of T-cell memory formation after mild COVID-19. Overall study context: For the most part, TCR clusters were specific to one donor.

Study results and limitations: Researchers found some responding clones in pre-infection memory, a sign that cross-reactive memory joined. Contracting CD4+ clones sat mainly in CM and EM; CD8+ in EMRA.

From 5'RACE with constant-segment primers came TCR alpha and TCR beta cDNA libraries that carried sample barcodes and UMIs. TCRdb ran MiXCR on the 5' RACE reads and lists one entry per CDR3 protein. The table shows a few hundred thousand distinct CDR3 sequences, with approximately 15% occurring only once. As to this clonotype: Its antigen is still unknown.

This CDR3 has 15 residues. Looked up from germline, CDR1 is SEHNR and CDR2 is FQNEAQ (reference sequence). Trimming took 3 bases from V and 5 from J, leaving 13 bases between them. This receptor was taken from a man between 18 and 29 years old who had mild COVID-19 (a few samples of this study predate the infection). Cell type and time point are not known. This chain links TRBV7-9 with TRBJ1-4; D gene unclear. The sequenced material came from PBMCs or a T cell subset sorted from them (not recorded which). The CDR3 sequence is CASSLVGESNEKLFF. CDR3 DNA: TGTGCCAGCAGCTTGGTAGGAGAGTCAAATGAAAAACTGTTTTTT.